These 8 T cell receptor beta chains share one sample of origin, sequenced in a study of CD8 T cells in ankylosing spondylitis. General observations from the study: The study identified a TCR beta motif of several highly homologous variants that appeared characteristic of ankylosing spondylitis blood.

TCRdb processed the 5' RACE reads anew with MiXCR; each CDR3 protein has one entry. The data show a few hundred thousand distinct CDR3 sequences, about an eighth seen once. Their target antigens are unknown. The specimen sequenced was blood, either unsorted or a sorted T cell fraction (not recorded which). The source of these receptors is a male donor with ankylosing spondylitis.

This chain joins TRBV7-2 and TRBJ2-1; 14 nucleotides line up with TRBD2. The V and J ends lost 5 bases and 8 bases, in that order; junction bases with no gene match: 11. The CDR3 is 17 amino acids. Germline V lookup: CDR1 SGHTA, CDR2 FQGNSA. The CDR3 reads CASSPVGTSGSRDEQFF. The CDR3, as DNA: TGTGCCAGCAGCCCGGTCGGGACTAGCGGGAGTCGGGATGAGCAGTTCTTC.

The J gene is TRBJ2-5, the V gene TRBV7-2; TRBD2 is a possible D gene (6 bases). The CDR3 has 14 residues. CDR1 is SGHTA, CDR2 FQGNSA, per germline. Trimming pared 4 bases from V and 1 base from J, leaving 10 bases between. For the CDR3, the DNA is TGTGCCAGCAGCTCTACTAGCTTCCAAGAGACCCAGTACTTC. This gives the protein CASSSTSFQETQYF.

In its sample, this clonotype was seen a few times. V gene TRBV5-1 combines with J gene TRBJ2-5; D might be TRBD1 (6 bases). Deletions cut 0 bases from V and 5 bases from J, with 14 bases between. The CDR3 is made up of 15 amino acids. Germline CDR1 is SGHRS and CDR2 is YFSETQ. CDR3 protein: CASSLEGRGYETQYF. CDR3 DNA sequence: TGCGCCAGCAGCTTGGAAGGCAGGGGATACGAGACCCAGTACTTC.

This clonotype was seen many times. The chain joins TRBV5-1 to TRBJ2-5; D possibly corresponds to TRBD2 (5 bases). This CDR3 is built from 15 residues. The germline CDR1 and CDR2 sequences are SGHRS and YFSETQ. The V and J ends lost 4 bases and 0 bases respectively, with 13 bases between them. The CDR3 bases are TGCGCCAGCAGCAAAGGCCAGCGGAACCAAGAGACCCAGTACTTC. Translated, it gives CASSKGQRNQETQYF.

This rearrangement joins TRBV25-1 to TRBJ2-2, with 7 bases lining up with TRBD1. Per germline, CDR1 MGHDK and CDR2 SYGVNS. The V and J ends lost 3 bases and 4 bases, in that order; junction bases with no gene match: 11. The CDR3 is 17 residues long. The chain's CDR3 is CASSDPRQGSPTGELFF. CDR3 DNA: TGTGCCAGCAGTGACCCTCGACAGGGTAGCCCCACCGGGGAGCTGTTTTTT. Combining the CDR3 with reference TRBV25-1 and TRBJ2-2 gives the whole variable domain EADIYQTPRYLVIGTGKKITLECSQTMGHDKMYWYQQDPGMELHLIHYSYGVNSTEKGDLSSESTVSRIRTEHFPLTLESARPSHTSQYLCASSDPRQGSPTGELFFGEGSRLTVL.

CDR3 sequence (DNA): TGTGCCAGCAGCCAAGGACTAGCGGGAGAAGTCGGAGAGACCCAGTACTTC. Translating gives CASSQGLAGEVGETQYF. The V call is TRBV4-2, the J call TRBJ2-5; 12 nucleotides line up with TRBD2. Germline loops: CDR1 LGHNA, CDR2 YNFKEQ. This CDR3 has 17 residues. Trimming took 1 base from V and 4 from J; bases not matched to a gene: 7.

This clonotype has a handful of counts. The chain couples TRBV20-1 to TRBJ2-3; 11 bases are shared with TRBD2. This CDR3 region has 17 residues. The J segment lost 4 bases and the V segment lost 1 base, leaving 10 bases of the junction unmatched. Germline V lookup: CDR1 DFQATT, CDR2 SNEGSKA (reference sequence). The CDR3 protein is CSARVYPGTSGSDTQYF. In nucleotides, the CDR3 is TGCAGTGCTAGAGTTTATCCCGGGACTAGCGGTTCAGATACGCAGTATTTT.

This clonotype was seen a handful of times. The chain recombines TRBV20-1 with TRBJ1-4; TRBD1 is a possible D gene (5 bases). Between the trimmed V and J ends, which lost 7 bases and 0 bases, there was a span of 12 bases. The CDR3 consists of 14 residues. The germline gives CDR1 DFQATT, CDR2 SNEGSKA (reference sequence). The CDR3 DNA sequence: TGCAGTGTTTCGGGGGTTTCAACTAATGAAAAACTGTTTTTT. It codes for CSVSGVSTNEKLFF.